Shown below are 19 T cell receptor beta chains from a single sample sequenced in a study of neurological immune-mediated disorders. TCRdb itself ran the 5' RACE reads through MiXCR, one entry per CDR3 protein. Here the sample spans tens of thousands of distinct CDR3 sequences, approximately 10% being singletons. The specimen sequenced was PBMCs. These receptors all stem from a woman aged 40 to 50 with HTLV-1-associated myelopathy (HAM/TSP).

This rearrangement joins TRBV5-8 to TRBJ2-5; no clear D. Trimming removed 4 bases at V and 5 bases at J, with 15 bases between. The germline V gene encodes CDR1 SGHTS and CDR2 YDEGEE. This CDR3 has 14 residues. For the CDR3, the DNA is TGTGCCAGCAGCCCGTACGGTGGGGTGGAGACCCAGTACTTC. This sequence encodes CASSPYGGVETQYF.

In its sample, this clonotype was seen many times. The rearrangement joins TRBV3-1 to TRBJ2-1; 13 bases fit TRBD2. CDR1 is LGHDT, CDR2 YNNKEL, per germline (reference sequence). V was clipped by 4 bases and J by 9 bases; unmatched bases: 9. The length of the CDR3 is 16 residues. The CDR3 DNA follows: TGTGCCAGCAGCCTGGGACTAGCGGGGCCCCGGGGTGAGCAGTTCTTC. Translating gives CASSLGLAGPRGEQFF.

This clonotype appeared many times. This chain connects TRBV6-2 or TRBV6-3 to TRBJ2-3; 8 bases line up with TRBD2. Trimming cost V 0 bases and J 6 bases; bases outside gene matches: 5. CDR3 length equals 15 residues. Germline assignment: CDR1 MNHEY and CDR2 SVGEGT. The CDR3 region has the DNA TGTGCCAGCAGTTACTCTTTTAGCGGGACCGATACGCAGTATTTT. Encoded protein: CASSYSFSGTDTQYF.

This clonotype was seen ten or more times. The genes are TRBV5-1 and TRBJ2-3; 15 positions match TRBD2. The CDR3 has 15 residues. V trimming: 7 bases; J trimming: 5 bases; junction bases outside the gene matches: 5. Per germline, CDR1 SGHRS and CDR2 YFSETQ. The CDR3 DNA is TGCGCCAGCGGCGGACTAGCGGGGGGGCAAGATACGCAGTATTTT. It translates to CASGGLAGGQDTQYF.

Ten or more counts support this clonotype. This rearrangement joins TRBV10-3 to TRBJ2-7, with D maybe TRBD2 (5 bases). CDR3 length: 15 residues. CDR1 is ENHRY and CDR2 is SYGVKD in the germline V gene. V lost 3 bases to trimming and J lost 2 bases, with 14 bases between them. Written as DNA, the CDR3 is TGTGCCATCAGTGACTACGAGGGTTCCCCCTACGAGCAGTACTTC. Its protein is CAISDYEGSPYEQYF.

This clonotype was counted a few times. The V call is TRBV7-3, the J call TRBJ2-1, with D unresolved. CDR3 size: 16 residues. Per the germline V gene, CDR1 is SGHTA and CDR2 is FQGTGA. Deletions cut 1 base from V and 0 bases from J, with 10 bases between. CDR3 sequence reads: CASSLNGFSSYNEQFF. The CDR3 DNA reads as TGTGCCAGCAGCTTAAATGGCTTCAGCTCCTACAATGAGCAGTTCTTC.

This clonotype came up many times. This sequence joins TRBV6-1 and TRBJ1-3, with D tentatively TRBD1 (5 bases). Deletions cut 5 bases from V and 0 bases from J, with 11 bases between. The CDR3 is made up of 15 amino acids. CDR1 is MNHNS and CDR2 is SASEGT in the germline V gene. As DNA, the CDR3 is TGTGCCAGCAGTCCAATGGGGGTCTCTGGAAACACCATATATTTT. The encoded protein is CASSPMGVSGNTIYF.

This clonotype was observed many times. V gene TRBV5-1 combines with J gene TRBJ2-1; 11 bases are shared with TRBD2. The CDR3 totals 16 residues. J was trimmed by 3 bases and V by 4 bases; bases with no gene match: 6. Germline lookup yields CDR1 SGHRS and CDR2 YFSETQ. CDR3 DNA: TGCGCCAGCAGCGAGCTAGCGGGGGGATACTACAATGAGCAGTTCTTC. It codes for CASSELAGGYYNEQFF.

This clonotype was found many times. The rearrangement links TRBV9 to TRBJ1-3, with 7 bases identical to TRBD1. V shed 7 bases, J shed 0 bases, and the junction held 7 bases outside the gene matches. Per germline, CDR1 SGDLS and CDR2 YYNGEE. This CDR3 contains 15 residues. This chain's CDR3 is CASGTGDPSGNTIYF. In nucleotides, the CDR3 is TGTGCCAGCGGTACAGGGGACCCCTCTGGAAACACCATATATTTT.

This rearrangement joins TRBV5-1 to TRBJ1-1; the D is unclear. Germline lookup yields CDR1 SGHRS and CDR2 YFSETQ. The V and J ends lost 5 bases and 0 bases respectively, with 17 bases between them. This CDR3 has 16 residues. CDR3: CASRKRGGPMNTEAFF. DNA of the CDR3: TGCGCCAGCAGGAAGAGAGGAGGGCCAATGAACACTGAAGCTTTCTTT.

This clonotype was picked up many times. V gene TRBV12-3 or TRBV12-4 combines with J gene TRBJ1-1; D is uncertain. This CDR3 comprises 13 residues. Trimming took off 3 bases at V and 3 bases at J, with 8 bases between the two ends. The CDR3 bases are TGTGCCAGCAGTTTCGGGGAGGACACTGAAGCTTTCTTT. Translated: CASSFGEDTEAFF.

This clonotype has more than one count but fewer than ten. A much larger clonotype is one base distant, so this may be a read error. This sequence joins TRBV24-1 and TRBJ2-3, with D hard to call. Germline V gene data show CDR1 as KGHDR and CDR2 as SFDVKD. The CDR3 has 15 amino acids. For the CDR3, the DNA is TGTGCCACCAGTGATTTCCCGGGCTCCACATATACGCAGTATTTT. It yields the protein CATSDFPGSTYTQYF.

There are many counts of this clonotype. The chain links TRBV20-1 to TRBJ1-1, with D possibly TRBD1 on 6 matching bases. Trimming took 0 bases from V and 1 from J, leaving 9 bases between them. The CDR3 spans 14 residues. In germline, CDR1 is DFQATT, CDR2 SNEGSKA (reference sequence). CDR3 protein: CSARDQGRNTEAFF. CDR3 DNA: TGCAGTGCTAGAGATCAGGGGCGGAACACTGAAGCTTTCTTT.

The sample holds one count of this clonotype. This chain links TRBV9 with TRBJ1-5, with D possibly being TRBD1 (5 bases). The ends were cut back, 4 bases at V and 9 bases at J, with 17 bases in the middle. Germline lookup yields CDR1 SGDLS and CDR2 YYNGEE. The CDR3 consists of 14 residues. Here the CDR3 reads CASSTRDPFMPQHF. The CDR3 DNA reads TGTGCCAGCAGCACAAGGGACCCCTTTATGCCCCAGCATTTT.

This clonotype occurred many times. The genes are TRBV5-5 and TRBJ2-7; D is possibly TRBD1 (6 bases). The CDR3 has 14 amino acids. Germline lookup yields CDR1 SGHKS and CDR2 YYEKEE (reference sequence). V was cut by 3 bases and J by 5 bases, with 15 bases left in between. The DNA for the CDR3 is TGTGCCAGCAGCTCCCCGGGCAGGGGAAACGAGCAGTACTTC. Translation: CASSSPGRGNEQYF.

The table lists this clonotype with many counts. V is TRBV4-2 and J is TRBJ2-3; TRBD2 matches 7 bases. The CDR3 has 16 amino acids. With 0 bases clipped from V and 4 bases from J, the junction kept 7 bases outside the gene matches. Germline loops: CDR1 LGHNA, CDR2 YNFKEQ. The CDR3 sequence: CASSQDKWGGADTQYF. For the CDR3, the DNA is TGTGCCAGCAGCCAAGATAAGTGGGGGGGGGCAGATACGCAGTATTTT.

The sample holds many counts of this clonotype. V is TRBV5-1 and J is TRBJ2-6; D is unresolved. Per the germline V gene, CDR1 is SGHRS and CDR2 is YFSETQ. The V and J ends lost 0 bases and 5 bases respectively, with 6 bases between them. The CDR3 covers 14 residues. The CDR3 region is CASSLALRANVLTF. DNA of the CDR3: TGCGCCAGCAGCTTGGCACTCCGGGCCAACGTCCTGACTTTC. Drawing the rest from reference TRBV5-1 and TRBJ2-6, the complete variable domain is KAGVTQTPRYLIKTRGQQVTLSCSPISGHRSVSWYQQTPGQGLQFLFEYFSETQRNKGNFPGRFSGRQFSNSRSEMNVSTLELGDSALYLCASSLALRANVLTFGAGSRLTVL.

The J gene is TRBJ1-5, the V gene TRBV4-3; D gene uncertain. CDR1 and CDR2 from the germline V gene are LGHNA and YSLEER. The CDR3 spans 13 residues. V was clipped by 4 bases and J by 3 bases, with 7 bases between them. As DNA, the CDR3 is TGCGCCAGCAGCCGAACGTACAATCAGCCCCAGCATTTT. This encodes CASSRTYNQPQHF.

This clonotype was detected many times. The chain carries TRBV5-1 and TRBJ1-1; perhaps TRBD1 as D (5 bases). The CDR3 consists of 15 residues. Trimming took off 0 bases at V and 3 bases at J, with 12 bases between the two ends. Germline V gene sequence: CDR1 SGHRS, CDR2 YFSETQ. The CDR3 nucleotides are TGCGCCAGCAGCTTGGATTGGTGGGGGGACACTGAAGCTTTCTTT. Its protein is CASSLDWWGDTEAFF.